These 28 T cell receptor beta chains were all obtained from the same sample, sequenced in a study of Graves' ophthalmopathy and Graves' hyperthyroidism. Amplification of TCR beta CDR3 regions used RNA transcripts. A first-round RT-PCR used HTBI primers, followed by a second-round multiplex PCR. In TCRdb, the multiplex PCR reads were re-called with MiXCR into one record per CDR3 protein. The sample has hundreds of thousands of distinct CDR3 sequences, more than 40% seen once; the top ten hold more than 2.5%. The sample consisted of peripheral blood. The receptors were sampled from an adult man with Graves' ophthalmopathy.

This clonotype was seen repeatedly, ten times or more. The chain recombines TRBV2 with TRBJ2-2, with D possibly TRBD2 on 6 matching bases. The germline V gene encodes CDR1 SNHLY and CDR2 FYNNEI. Trimming left V 6 bases short and J 5 bases short, with 16 bases between. The CDR3 loop spans 15 amino acids. DNA of the CDR3: TGTGCCAGCAGGGGCACCGCGGGGCGGACCGGGGAGCTGTTTTTT. Amino acid sequence: CASRGTAGRTGELFF.

In its sample, this clonotype was seen many times. This chain uses TRBV7-2 with TRBJ2-7, with 11 bases identical to TRBD2. Germline CDR1 reads SGHTA; CDR2 reads FQGNSA. J was trimmed by 7 bases and V by 1 base; bases with no gene match: 3. The CDR3 totals 14 residues. The DNA for the CDR3 is TGTGCCAGCAGCTTAGAGGCTAGCGGGAGGGAGCAGTACTTC. It encodes CASSLEASGREQYF. Based on the CDR3 plus reference TRBV7-2 and TRBJ2-7, the full variable domain is GAGVSQSPSNKVTEKGKDVELRCDPISGHTALYWYRQSLGQGLEFLIYFQGNSAPDKSGLPSDRFSAERTGGSVSTLTIQRTQQEDSAVYLCASSLEASGREQYFGPGTRLTVT.

This clonotype was seen repeatedly, ten times or more. This CDR3 is CASSASGSYEQYF. In nucleotides, the CDR3 is TGTGCCAGCAGTGCTAGCGGCTCCTACGAGCAGTACTTC. The V gene is TRBV25-1, the J gene TRBJ2-7, with 7 nucleotides matching TRBD2. Germline V gene data show CDR1 as MGHDK and CDR2 as SYGVNS. The trim removed 4 bases at V and 0 bases at J, leaving 0 bases unmatched. The CDR3 sequence is 13 residues long.

This clonotype was observed once. This rearrangement joins TRBV19 to TRBJ2-5; TRBD1 aligns across 9 bases. The V segment lost 3 bases and the J segment 4 bases; nucleotides outside the gene matches: 6. The germline CDR1 and CDR2 sequences are LNHDA and SQIVND (reference sequence). This CDR3 comprises 15 residues. DNA for the CDR3: TGTGCCAGTAGTATGACAGGGGGGAGTAGAGAGACCCAGTACTTC. This sequence encodes CASSMTGGSRETQYF.

This clonotype was seen more than once but under ten times. This chain joins TRBV12-3 or TRBV12-4 and TRBJ2-7, with no clear D. The CDR3 is 13 residues long. Deletions cut 6 bases from V and 1 base from J, with 10 bases between. The CDR3, as DNA: TGTGCCAGCAGCCTAGGGATGTCCTACGAGCAGTACTTC. Its translation: CASSLGMSYEQYF.

In this sample, this clonotype turned up a few times. V is TRBV7-9 and J is TRBJ1-1; D gene unclear. The V end was cut by 3 bases, the J end by 1 base, with 15 bases between. The CDR3 has 16 amino acids. CDR1 is SEHNR and CDR2 is FQNEAQ in the germline V gene (reference sequence). CDR3 nucleotide sequence: TGTGCCAGCAGCTTGGTGAAGTATACAGAGAACACTGAAGCTTTCTTT. It translates to CASSLVKYTENTEAFF.

In this sample, this clonotype turned up once. The gene calls are TRBV6-1 and TRBJ1-5, with D possibly TRBD1 on 6 matching bases. The CDR3 spans 18 residues. The germline gives CDR1 MNHNS, CDR2 SASEGT. V was cut by 7 bases and J by 2 bases, with 24 bases left in between. The CDR3 is CASKGTGWIGNGNQPQHF. CDR3 nucleotides: TGTGCCAGCAAAGGAACAGGGTGGATAGGGAATGGCAATCAGCCCCAGCATTTT.

This clonotype came up many times. The chain combines TRBV10-3 with TRBJ1-1; a possible D gene is TRBD1 (5 bases). Trimming cost V 0 bases and J 3 bases, with 14 bases left between them. CDR3 length: 16 amino acids. Germline V gene sequence: CDR1 ENHRY, CDR2 SYGVKD. The DNA of the CDR3 is TGTGCCATCAGTGAGTCGGCAGGGTGGCCGGACACTGAAGCTTTCTTT. It specifies CAISESAGWPDTEAFF.

This chain links TRBV7-4 with TRBJ1-3; the match to TRBD1 covers 7 bases. V was pared by 5 bases and J by 8 bases, with 12 bases of the junction left unmatched. CDR3 length: 15 amino acids. Germline CDR1 and CDR2: SGHVT and SQSDAQ. CDR3 amino acids: CASSEDRLYGYTIYF. The CDR3 DNA reads as TGTGCCAGCAGCGAGGACAGGCTCTATGGCTACACCATATATTTT.

The table lists this clonotype with many counts. As DNA, the CDR3 is TGTGCCACCAGTGATTTTGGGACAGGAATTAACACCGGGGAGCTGTTTTTT. Translating it yields CATSDFGTGINTGELFF. The chain links TRBV24-1 to TRBJ2-2; 8 nucleotides match TRBD1. Looked up from germline, CDR1 is KGHDR and CDR2 is SFDVKD. CDR3 length equals 17 residues. The J segment lost 2 bases and the V segment lost 1 base, leaving 5 bases of the junction unmatched.

With respect to this clonotype: This sequence may be a read error, since a much larger clone differs from it by one base. The V gene is TRBV12-3 or TRBV12-4, the J gene TRBJ2-5, with 8 nucleotides matching TRBD2. The length of the CDR3 is 15 residues. J gave up 5 bases and V 8 bases, and 13 bases lay outside the gene matches. The CDR3 loop reads CASGEREPSRETQYF. CDR3 DNA: TGTGCCAGCGGAGAGCGGGAGCCCTCACGGGAGACCCAGTACTTC.

This clonotype was observed many times. The V and J genes are TRBV7-9 and TRBJ2-7; D is possibly TRBD1 (5 bases). Per germline, CDR1 SEHNR and CDR2 FQNEAQ (reference sequence). The CDR3 runs to 12 residues. The V end was cut by 5 bases, the J end by 9 bases, with 14 bases between. The CDR3: CASSPYQGVQYF. The CDR3 bases are TGTGCCAGCAGCCCTTACCAGGGTGTGCAGTACTTC.

This clonotype was observed many times. The rearrangement joins TRBV6-5 to TRBJ1-4; 7 nucleotides line up with TRBD1. This CDR3 has 13 amino acids. The V and J ends lost 6 bases and 8 bases, in that order; junction bases with no gene match: 6. Germline lookup yields CDR1 MNHEY and CDR2 SVGAGI. Here the CDR3 DNA reads TGTGCCAGCAGCACCCAACAGGGGGAAAAACTGTTTTTT. Its protein is CASSTQQGEKLFF.

This clonotype was counted ten times or more. V is TRBV7-9 and J is TRBJ1-1, with D unclear. Looked up from germline, CDR1 is SEHNR and CDR2 is FQNEAQ (reference sequence). The length of the CDR3 is 14 residues. V lost 5 bases and J 5 bases, leaving 15 bases between the germline ends. CDR3 in DNA: TGTGCCAGCAGCCCCTCGGGAGCCTGGACTGAAGCTTTCTTT. Residues: CASSPSGAWTEAFF.

There are many counts of this clonotype. The V and J genes are TRBV6-5 and TRBJ2-5; 8 bases align to TRBD2. Germline trimming cut 6 bases from V and 7 bases from J; bases unmatched to any gene: 7. The CDR3 extends over 13 amino acids. Per the germline V gene, CDR1 is MNHEY and CDR2 is SVGAGI. The CDR3 bases are TGTGCCAGCAGCCTCGGGGGGGGAGGGACCCAGTACTTC. Its translation: CASSLGGGGTQYF.

This clonotype was counted at least ten times. The rearrangement uses TRBV5-1 and TRBJ1-4, with a possible D match to TRBD1 (5 bases). This CDR3 contains 15 residues. V was clipped by 5 bases and J by 8 bases, with 19 bases between them. Germline loops: CDR1 SGHRS, CDR2 YFSETQ. The DNA for the CDR3 is TGCGCCAGCAGGAACCTATCAGGGCGAGGCGAAAAACTGTTTTTT. Its protein is CASRNLSGRGEKLFF.

This chain links TRBV20-1 with TRBJ2-3, with no clear D. This CDR3 has 12 amino acids. With 5 bases removed from V and 0 bases from J, the gap between germline ends came to 6 bases. Germline CDR1 DFQATT, CDR2 SNEGSKA (reference sequence). The CDR3 loop is CSASRSTDTQYF. CDR3 in DNA: TGCAGTGCTTCCCGGAGCACAGATACGCAGTATTTT.

V is TRBV10-3 and J is TRBJ2-7, with D perhaps matching TRBD2 (5 bases). The CDR3 totals 15 residues. V lost 0 bases to trimming and J lost 1 base, with 10 bases between them. The V gene's germline CDR1 is ENHRY and CDR2 SYGVKD. CDR3 bases: TGTGCCATCAGTGAGTCCTTGGACTGGTCCTACGAGCAGTACTTC. As protein: CAISESLDWSYEQYF.

Note on this clonotype: Mismatch with germline at one junction end may stem from a read error. The chain employs TRBV29-1 and TRBJ1-1; a possible D gene is TRBD1 (5 bases). This CDR3 has 12 residues. CDR1 is SQVTM and CDR2 is ANQGSEA in the germline V gene. In DNA form, the CDR3 reads TGCAGCGTTGGTCAGGGTTTGACTGGAGCTTTCTTT. Translated: CSVGQGLTGAFF.

The chain couples TRBV29-1 to TRBJ1-2; 7 nucleotides align to TRBD1. The CDR3 totals 12 residues. Losses at the gene ends were 7 bases for V and 6 bases for J; bases not matched to a gene: 8. CDR1 SQVTM and CDR2 ANQGSEA come from the germline V gene. This CDR3 is CSGGDSGHGYTF. CDR3 DNA sequence: TGCAGCGGGGGGGACAGTGGACATGGCTACACCTTC.

About this clonotype itself: A much larger clonotype is one base distant, so this may be a read error. Because the CDR3 is missing its conserved closing phenylalanine or tryptophan, this is likely a read error. The rearrangement uses TRBV10-3 and TRBJ1-5; 10 positions match TRBD1. This CDR3 comprises 18 residues. The V gene's germline CDR1 is ENHRY and CDR2 SYGVKD. The CDR3 spells CASSSGQGTDWSNQPQHL. DNA for the CDR3: TGTGCCAGCAGTTCGGGACAGGGGACGGATTGGAGCAATCAGCCCCAGCATCTT.

V and J are TRBV11-2 and TRBJ1-1, with D unclear. Germline lookup yields CDR1 SGHAT and CDR2 FQNNGV. The CDR3 contains 14 residues. V lost 7 bases and J 2 bases, leaving 14 bases between the germline ends. Here the CDR3 reads CASTFLGVNTEAFF. CDR3 nucleotides: TGTGCCAGCACCTTCCTCGGAGTAAACACTGAAGCTTTCTTT. Together with reference TRBV11-2 and TRBJ1-1, the CDR3 gives the full variable domain: EAGVAQSPRYKIIEKRQSVAFWCNPISGHATLYWYQQILGQGPKLLIQFQNNGVVDDSQLPKDRFSAERLKGVDSTLKIQPAKLEDSAVYLCASTFLGVNTEAFFGQGTRLTVV.

At least ten counts were recorded for this clonotype. The chain recombines TRBV6-6 with TRBJ2-7; possibly TRBD2 for D (5 bases). This CDR3 has 14 amino acids. Germline loops: CDR1 MNHNY, CDR2 SVGAGI (reference sequence). With 6 bases removed from V and 2 bases from J, the gap between germline ends came to 14 bases. CDR3 in amino acids: CASSQDSGTYEQYF. The CDR3 DNA reads as TGTGCCAGCAGCCAGGACTCGGGGACCTACGAGCAGTACTTC.

The rearrangement joins TRBV7-2 to TRBJ1-4; TRBD1 is a possible D gene (6 bases). The CDR3 length is 18 residues. Germline V gene data show CDR1 as SGHTA and CDR2 as FQGNSA. V shed 0 bases and J shed 5 bases, with 19 bases lying between them. CDR3 sequence (DNA): TGTGCCAGCAGCTTAGCTCCTGGGGGGGCGGGGTACAATGAAAAACTGTTTTTT. It translates to CASSLAPGGAGYNEKLFF.

This clonotype showed up just a few times. A much more abundant neighbour one base away suggests this may be a read error. The J gene is TRBJ1-5, the V gene TRBV6-5; D unresolved. The CDR3 covers 12 residues. Germline lookup yields CDR1 MNHEY and CDR2 SVGAGI. The germline V and J ends were trimmed by 5 bases and 2 bases, with 4 bases remaining between them. CDR3 residues: CASSAGNQPQHF. The CDR3 DNA reads TGTGCCAGCAGTGCCGGCAATCAGCCCCAGCATTTT.

The chain joins TRBV7-9 to TRBJ2-7, with D hard to call. The CDR3 covers 13 residues. V lost 4 bases to trimming and J lost 10 bases, with 17 bases between them. In germline, CDR1 is SEHNR, CDR2 FQNEAQ (reference sequence). CDR3 sequence reads: CASSYRPSGRQYF. DNA of the CDR3: TGTGCCAGCAGCTATCGTCCCTCGGGTAGACAGTACTTC.

A remark on this clonotype: The conserved phenylalanine or tryptophan is not found at the CDR3 terminus, so this likely reflects a read error. V is TRBV10-3 and J is TRBJ2-5; 8 bases match TRBD2. The CDR3 has 14 amino acids. Germline assignment: CDR1 ENHRY and CDR2 SYGVKD. In nucleotides, the CDR3 is TGTGCCATCAATGAGGGGACTAGTTTGGAGACCCAGTACTCC. Translation gives CAINEGTSLETQYS.

This clonotype was detected ten times or more. The chain is built from TRBV7-8 and TRBJ2-5; the D gene is possibly TRBD2 (6 bases). The germline V gene has CDR1 SGHVS and CDR2 FQNEAQ. This CDR3 has 15 amino acids. Trimming stripped 7 bases from V and 5 bases from J, with 20 bases between. CDR3 sequence: CASIEHTRGGETQYF. CDR3 coding DNA: TGTGCCAGCATCGAACACACTCGCGGAGGGGAGACCCAGTACTTC. Full variable domain (remainder filled in from reference TRBV7-8 and TRBJ2-5): GAGVSQSPRYKVAKRGQDVALRCDPISGHVSLFWYQQALGQGPEFLTYFQNEAQLDKSGLPSDRFFAERPEGSVSTLKIQRTQQEDSAVYLCASIEHTRGGETQYFGPGTRLLVL.